A single sample gave rise to the 17 T cell receptor beta chains below, sequenced in a study of molecular identifiers for immune sequencing clone quantification. TCRdb used MiXCR to reprocess the PCR reads, holding one entry per CDR3 protein. The table lists approximately 630,000 distinct CDR3 sequences, less than 30% of them singletons. Sequencing used naive CD8+ T cells from blood, with Jurkat cell RNA spiked in. Subset denoted: FACS-sorted CD8+CD4-CCR7+CD45RA+ naive T cells. Receptors originate from a human donor in good health. Some libraries in this study had Jurkat cell RNA spiked in.

For this clonotype: One end of the junction varies from germline; a read error may be responsible. This chain links TRBV7-9 with TRBJ2-1; 11 bases are shared with TRBD2. CDR3 length: 17 residues. Per germline, CDR1 SEHNR and CDR2 FQNEAQ (reference sequence). The CDR3 loop is CASSAITSGSTYDEQFF. The CDR3 nucleotides are TGTGCCAGCAGCGCTATAACTAGCGGGAGTACCTACGATGAGCAGTTCTTC.

This clonotype was found once. V gene TRBV9 combines with J gene TRBJ1-1; maybe TRBD1 (5 bases). V dropped 0 bases and J dropped 1 base, with 10 bases sitting between them. From germline, CDR1 is SGDLS and CDR2 YYNGEE. This CDR3 region has 15 residues. The CDR3 loop is CASSVVAGTNTEAFF. The DNA of the CDR3 is TGTGCCAGCAGCGTAGTGGCAGGGACGAACACTGAAGCTTTCTTT. The full variable domain, in which reference TRBV9 and TRBJ1-1 provide the parts outside the CDR3, is DSGVTQTPKHLITATGQRVTLRCSPRSGDLSVYWYQQSLDQGLQFLIQYYNGEERAKGNILERFSAQQFPDLHSELNLSSLELGDSALYFCASSVVAGTNTEAFFGQGTRLTVV.

This clonotype appeared a few times. V is TRBV7-9 and J is TRBJ1-4; perhaps TRBD1 as D (5 bases). The CDR3 totals 16 residues. Germline V gives CDR1 SEHNR, CDR2 FQNEAQ (reference sequence). Trimming stripped 5 bases from V and 4 bases from J, with 17 bases between. CDR3 sequence reads: CASSPGLGRFNEKLFF. The CDR3 bases are TGTGCCAGCAGCCCGGGGCTGGGCAGATTTAATGAAAAACTGTTTTTT.

As to this clonotype: This clone may be a read error of a much larger clone one base away. V gene TRBV27 combines with J gene TRBJ2-7; TRBD1 matches 10 bases. V lost 5 bases to trimming and J lost 6 bases; unmatched junction nucleotides: 10. The CDR3 runs 15 residues. The germline V gene has CDR1 MNHEY and CDR2 SMNVEV (reference sequence). The CDR3 nucleotides read TGTGCCAGCAGTGTCAGAGACAGGGGGCACGGCGAGCAGTACTTC. This sequence encodes CASSVRDRGHGEQYF.

The chain joins TRBV27 to TRBJ1-1; no clear D gene. The V gene's germline CDR1 is MNHEY and CDR2 SMNVEV (reference sequence). V was pared by 5 bases and J by 0 bases, with 10 bases between. The CDR3 is 14 residues long. As DNA, the CDR3 is TGTGCCAGCAGTCCGACCACGCTGAACACTGAAGCTTTCTTT. Amino acid sequence: CASSPTTLNTEAFF.

This clonotype was found many times. The chain is built from TRBV5-1 and TRBJ1-1; TRBD1 agrees at 10 bases. V dropped 0 bases and J dropped 5; count of bases not matched to a gene: 10. Germline CDR1 is SGHRS and CDR2 is YFSETQ. This CDR3 is 17 amino acids long. In DNA form, the CDR3 reads TGCGCCAGCAGCTTGGCAGTTTGGGACAGGGGAGGAACTGAAGCTTTCTTT. It codes for CASSLAVWDRGGTEAFF.

This clonotype was recorded at least ten times. This chain connects TRBV20-1 to TRBJ2-7; D may match TRBD1 or TRBD2 (5 bases each). There are 13 residues in the CDR3. Germline V gene data show CDR1 as DFQATT and CDR2 as SNEGSKA (reference sequence). Between the trimmed V and J ends, which lost 0 bases and 3 bases, there was a span of 9 bases. DNA for the CDR3: TGCAGTGCTAGAGAGGGGGTCGGCTACGAGCAGTACTTC. Translating gives CSAREGVGYEQYF.

Only a few counts were recorded for this clonotype. This sequence joins TRBV27 and TRBJ2-1; the D is unclear. Germline CDR1 and CDR2: MNHEY and SMNVEV (reference sequence). Trimming stripped 5 bases from V and 0 bases from J, with 11 bases between. The CDR3 has 15 residues. This chain's CDR3 is CASSTPLSSYNEQFF. CDR3 in DNA: TGTGCCAGCAGTACCCCTTTGAGCTCCTACAATGAGCAGTTCTTC.

Of note for this clonotype: It may be a read error: a sequence one base away is much more abundant. J is TRBJ1-4 and V is TRBV7-9, with a weak D call TRBD1 (5 bases). The V gene lost 5 bases and the J gene lost 10 bases, with 17 bases spanning the gap. From germline, CDR1 is SEHNR and CDR2 FQNEAQ (reference sequence). The CDR3 contains 14 residues. CDR3 nucleotides: TGTGCCAGCAGCCCCGTAGGGGCCTCCGGAAAACTGTTTTTT. It encodes CASSPVGASGKLFF.

This clonotype was seen at least ten times. V gene TRBV24-1 combines with J gene TRBJ1-5, with D unresolved. The CDR3 is 14 residues long. Germline CDR1 is KGHDR and CDR2 is SFDVKD. Between the trimmed V and J ends, which lost 3 bases and 1 base, there was a span of 6 bases. CDR3 in DNA: TGTGCCACCAGTGATGCTGGAAGCAATCAGCCCCAGCATTTT. The encoded protein is CATSDAGSNQPQHF.

V and J are TRBV24-1 and TRBJ2-3; tentatively, D is TRBD2 (6 bases). The germline CDR1 and CDR2 sequences are KGHDR and SFDVKD. The V and J ends lost 4 bases and 2 bases respectively, with 18 bases between them. This CDR3 is 17 amino acids long. The CDR3 sequence is CATSEGTFRSYTDTQYF. The DNA of the CDR3 is TGTGCCACCAGTGAAGGGACTTTCCGGAGCTACACAGATACGCAGTATTTT.

The V call is TRBV7-2, the J call TRBJ2-2; the match to TRBD2 covers 9 bases. Per the germline V gene, CDR1 is SGHTA and CDR2 is FQGNSA. The ends lost 1 base at V and 6 bases at J; junction bases unmatched: 6. The CDR3 has 16 residues. CDR3 bases: TGTGCCAGCAGCTTAGTTCTAGCGGGACGTTCCGGGGAGCTGTTTTTT. Its protein is CASSLVLAGRSGELFF.

This clonotype was detected a few times. The chain joins TRBV13 to TRBJ2-2, with no clear D. Trimming left V 4 bases short and J 2 bases short, with 11 bases between. Germline loops: CDR1 PRHDT, CDR2 FYEKMQ (reference sequence). CDR3 size: 15 residues. The CDR3 protein is CASSYPGLNTGELFF. The CDR3 nucleotides read TGTGCCAGCAGCTACCCCGGGTTAAACACCGGGGAGCTGTTTTTT.

This clonotype was detected ten times or more. This sequence joins TRBV4-3 and TRBJ1-5, with D perhaps TRBD1 (6 bases). CDR3 length equals 14 residues. V was shortened by 11 bases and J by 5 bases, with 19 bases between the two germline ends. CDR1 and CDR2 (germline): LGHNA, YSLEER. As DNA, the CDR3 is TGCGCCGATCACCGGGTGGCAGGGGATCAGCCCCAGCATTTT. Protein sequence: CADHRVAGDQPQHF.

This clonotype was counted between two and nine times. The J gene is TRBJ2-5, the V gene TRBV4-3, with D possibly being TRBD2 (5 bases). Per the germline V gene, CDR1 is LGHNA and CDR2 is YSLEER. The CDR3 is 18 amino acids. V was trimmed by 2 bases and J by 2 bases, leaving 21 bases between them. The CDR3 nucleotides read TGCGCCAGCAGCCAATCTTATCGCGGGCAGATTATACAAGAGACCCAGTACTTC. This sequence encodes CASSQSYRGQIIQETQYF.

This chain uses TRBV4-1 with TRBJ2-2; TRBD1 might be the D (6 bases). This CDR3 region has 14 residues. Germline V gene sequence: CDR1 MGHRA, CDR2 YSYEKL. Trimming removed 4 bases from V and 3 bases from J, with 9 bases in between. The CDR3 coding sequence is TGCGCCAGCAGCCCGAGGGGGTACACCGGGGAGCTGTTTTTT. It encodes CASSPRGYTGELFF.

At least ten counts were recorded for this clonotype. The V call is TRBV4-1, the J call TRBJ1-6; 7 bases match TRBD1. Trimming removed 0 bases from V and 7 bases from J; junction bases left unmatched: 9. The CDR3 is 17 residues long. The germline gives CDR1 MGHRA, CDR2 YSYEKL. Here the CDR3 DNA reads TGCGCCAGCAGCCAAGATTCTGGACAGGCCCGGAATTCACCCCTCCACTTT. Residues: CASSQDSGQARNSPLHF.